This T cell receptor (beta chain) stems from a study of blood T cells in healthy people across ages. The second PCR ran roughly 6 to 11 cycles with a sample-barcoded 5' primer and J-beta primers. TCRdb re-analysed the 5' RACE reads in MiXCR, keeping a single row per CDR3 protein. The data contain about 1.4 million distinct CDR3 sequences, almost 60% of them singletons. Study conclusions and caveats: Unsorted PBMCs ruled out conclusive naive versus antigen-experienced comparison.

Turning to this clonotype: Its target is unknown.

CDR1 is MDHEN and CDR2 is SYDVKM in the germline V gene. Trimming stripped 6 bases from V and 14 bases from J, with 17 bases between. The CDR3 is 13 amino acids. This chain connects TRBV28 to TRBJ1-6; possibly TRBD1 for D (5 bases). The sequence was obtained from a man aged 18 to 29 in good health. Sequencing used blood. The CDR3: CASSLIQGRALHF. The CDR3 DNA is TGTGCCAGCAGCCTTATCCAGGGCAGGGCCCTCCACTTT.